The 10 T cell receptor beta chains in this list originate from one sample, sequenced in a study of blood T cell repertoires in COVID-19. Some clones are missing from TCRdb's copy, which holds only in-frame ones; the method was immunoSEQ multiplex PCR. Of 150,000 to 200,000 clones in the sample, roughly 85% are singletons; the top ten hold 3.3%. The material sequenced was peripheral blood. Receptors originate from a human donor with acute or convalescent COVID-19. The donor label of this sample is uncertain.

The V gene is TRBV18, the J gene TRBJ1-4; D is unclear. The CDR3 has 14 amino acids. Trimming took off 4 bases at V and 4 bases at J, with 10 bases between the two ends. Germline-derived CDR1 and CDR2 are KGHSH and LQKENI. As DNA, the CDR3 is TGTGCCAGCTCACGCTCCCGGGATAATGAAAAACTGTTTTTT. This translates into CASSRSRDNEKLFF.

This rearrangement joins TRBV20-1 to TRBJ2-1, with 11 bases aligning to TRBD2. V gave up 3 bases and J gave up 9 bases; unmatched junction bases: 16. The CDR3 runs 17 residues. Germline CDR1 and CDR2: DFQATT and SNEGSKA (reference sequence). DNA of the CDR3: TGCAGTGCTAGTCGTAGCGGGGGGGCCGGCTCGAGTAGTGAGCAGTTCTTC. It translates to CSASRSGGAGSSSEQFF.

The CDR3 DNA reads as TGTGCCAGCAGCGCACCGGGACAGGGGGCTGGAAACACCATATATTTT. Its protein product is CASSAPGQGAGNTIYF. The genes are TRBV5-4 and TRBJ1-3, with 11 positions matching TRBD1. Per germline, CDR1 SGHNT and CDR2 YYREEE (reference sequence). The J segment lost 2 bases and the V segment lost 4 bases, leaving 5 bases of the junction unmatched. The CDR3 contains 16 residues.

This clone was detected only a few times. This rearrangement joins TRBV3-1 (or the pseudogene TRBV3-2) to TRBJ1-3, with 8 bases lining up with TRBD1. Germline CDR1 and CDR2: LGHDT and YNNKEL (reference sequence). This CDR3 spans 15 amino acids. J gave up 4 bases and V 0 bases, and 2 bases lay outside the gene matches. The CDR3 loop is CASSQERDRGNTIYF. CDR3 DNA: TGTGCCAGCAGCCAAGAAAGGGACAGGGGAAACACCATATATTTT.

The chain links TRBV2 to TRBJ2-2; a weak D match, TRBD1 (7 bases). This CDR3 region has 19 residues. Looked up from germline, CDR1 is SNHLY and CDR2 is FYNNEI. V was shortened by 4 bases and J by 6 bases, with 27 bases between the two germline ends. The CDR3 DNA follows: TGTGCCAGCAGTGGAGACAGGGCCTTCCTAGCGATTTATGCCGGGGAGCTGTTTTTT. Translated: CASSGDRAFLAIYAGELFF.

This sequence joins TRBV3-1 (or the pseudogene TRBV3-2) and TRBJ2-7; D gene ambiguous. Per the germline V gene, CDR1 is LGHDT and CDR2 is YNNKEL (reference sequence). The CDR3 covers 13 residues. V lost 0 bases and J 9 bases, leaving 12 bases between the germline ends. CDR3 sequence reads: CASSQDLGSGQYF. DNA of the CDR3: TGTGCCAGCAGCCAAGATCTCGGATCGGGGCAGTACTTC.

The chain is built from TRBV7-3 and TRBJ2-1; 10 bases agree with TRBD1. The CDR3 spans 16 residues. CDR1 SGHTA and CDR2 FQGTGA come from the germline V gene. The ends lost 1 base at V and 2 bases at J; junction bases unmatched: 2. CDR3 loop: CASSLKGTGAYNEQFF. In DNA form, the CDR3 reads TGTGCCAGCAGCTTAAAGGGGACAGGGGCCTACAATGAGCAGTTCTTC.

J is TRBJ1-2 and V is TRBV4-3, with TRBD1 matching over 8 bases. CDR1 and CDR2 (germline): LGHNA, YSLEER. There are 14 residues in the CDR3. Trimming removed 1 base from V and 8 bases from J; junction bases left unmatched: 6. CDR3 sequence reads: CASSQGAQGGGYTF. The DNA for the CDR3 is TGCGCCAGCAGCCAAGGAGCACAGGGGGGAGGCTACACCTTC.

The chain has TRBV2 and TRBJ1-4, with TRBD1 matching 8 bases. There are 14 residues in the CDR3. The J segment lost 8 bases and the V segment lost 6 bases, leaving 8 bases of the junction unmatched. Per the germline V gene, CDR1 is SNHLY and CDR2 is FYNNEI. In DNA, the CDR3 is TGTGCCAGCAGCGTTGACAGGGGCGACGAAAAACTGTTTTTT. Amino acid sequence: CASSVDRGDEKLFF.

This clone was recorded only once. The genes are TRBV10-3 and TRBJ1-5; D is undetermined. Trimming removed 7 bases from V and 5 bases from J, with 12 bases in between. The CDR3 is made up of 13 amino acids. Germline V gene sequence: CDR1 ENHRY, CDR2 SYGVKD. CDR3 coding DNA: TGTGCCATCACGAATGGGCCTGATCAGCCCCAGCATTTT. This gives the protein CAITNGPDQPQHF.